This TCR beta chain is drawn from a study of blood T cell repertoires in COVID-19. Only in-frame clones appear in the TCRdb table, and some are missing; sequencing was by immunoSEQ multiplex PCR. The sample consists of some 160,000 clones, 80% to 90% of them appearing once. V was trimmed by 3 bases and J by 6 bases, leaving 12 bases between them. The CDR3 is 13 residues long. The source is a man aged 55-75 years with acute or convalescent COVID-19. Sequencing was done on a sample of peripheral blood. The chain recombines TRBV12-3 or TRBV12-4 with TRBJ2-7; D remains unclear. The CDR3 loop is CASSFPLAVEQYF. CDR3 nucleotide sequence: TGTGCCAGCAGTTTTCCTCTCGCGGTCGAGCAGTACTTC.